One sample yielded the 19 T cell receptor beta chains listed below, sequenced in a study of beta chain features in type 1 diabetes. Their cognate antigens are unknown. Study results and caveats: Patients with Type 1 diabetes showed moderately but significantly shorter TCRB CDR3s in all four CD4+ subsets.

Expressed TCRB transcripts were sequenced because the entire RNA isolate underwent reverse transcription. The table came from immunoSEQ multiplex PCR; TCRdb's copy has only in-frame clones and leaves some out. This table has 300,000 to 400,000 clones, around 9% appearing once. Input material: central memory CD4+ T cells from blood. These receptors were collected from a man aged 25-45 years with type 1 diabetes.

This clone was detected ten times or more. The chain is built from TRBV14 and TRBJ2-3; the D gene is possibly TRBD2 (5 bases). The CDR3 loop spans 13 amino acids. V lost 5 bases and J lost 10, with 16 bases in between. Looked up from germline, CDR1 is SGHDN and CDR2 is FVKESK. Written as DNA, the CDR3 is TGTGCCAGCAGCAAAAAGTCCAGCGGACCGCAGTATTTT. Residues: CASSKKSSGPQYF.

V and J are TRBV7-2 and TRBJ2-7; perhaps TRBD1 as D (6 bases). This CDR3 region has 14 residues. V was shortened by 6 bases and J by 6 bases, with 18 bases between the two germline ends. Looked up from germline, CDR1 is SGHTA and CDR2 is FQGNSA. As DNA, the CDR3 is TGTGCCAGCAGTTACTCGGCAACAGGGACCGAGCAGTACTTC. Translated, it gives CASSYSATGTEQYF.

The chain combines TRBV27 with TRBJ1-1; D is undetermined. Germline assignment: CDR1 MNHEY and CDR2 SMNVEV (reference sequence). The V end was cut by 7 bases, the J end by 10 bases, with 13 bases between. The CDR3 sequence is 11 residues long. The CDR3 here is CASTPGVPAFF. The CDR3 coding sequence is TGTGCCAGCACTCCTGGGGTGCCAGCTTTCTTT.

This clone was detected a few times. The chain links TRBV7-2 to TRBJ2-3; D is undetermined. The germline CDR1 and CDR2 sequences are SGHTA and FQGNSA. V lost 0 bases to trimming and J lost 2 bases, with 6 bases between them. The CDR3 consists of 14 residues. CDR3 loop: CASSLAQTTDTQYF. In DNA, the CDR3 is TGTGCCAGCAGCTTAGCACAGACCACAGATACGCAGTATTTT.

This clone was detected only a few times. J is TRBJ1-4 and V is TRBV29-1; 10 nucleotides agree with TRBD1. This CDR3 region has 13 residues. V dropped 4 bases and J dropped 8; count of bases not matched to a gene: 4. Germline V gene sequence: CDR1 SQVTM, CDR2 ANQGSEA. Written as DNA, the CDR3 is TGCAGCGTTGCGACAGGGGGCAAGGAAAAACTGTTTTTT. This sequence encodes CSVATGGKEKLFF.

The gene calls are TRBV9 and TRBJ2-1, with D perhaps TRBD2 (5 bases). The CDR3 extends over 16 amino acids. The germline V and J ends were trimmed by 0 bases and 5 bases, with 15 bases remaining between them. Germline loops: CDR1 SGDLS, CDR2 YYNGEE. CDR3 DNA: TGTGCCAGCAGCGTAGGGTCGGGGAACCGCCACAATGAGCAGTTCTTC. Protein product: CASSVGSGNRHNEQFF.

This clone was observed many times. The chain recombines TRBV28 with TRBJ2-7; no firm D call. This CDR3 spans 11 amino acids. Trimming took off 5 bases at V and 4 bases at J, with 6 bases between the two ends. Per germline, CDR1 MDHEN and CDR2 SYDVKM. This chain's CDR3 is CASSHRYEQYF. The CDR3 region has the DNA TGTGCCAGCAGTCATAGATACGAGCAGTACTTC.

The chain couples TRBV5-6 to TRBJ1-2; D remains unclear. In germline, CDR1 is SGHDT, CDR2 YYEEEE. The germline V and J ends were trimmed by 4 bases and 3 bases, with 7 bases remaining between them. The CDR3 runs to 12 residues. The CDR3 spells CASSKTDYGYTF. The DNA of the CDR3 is TGTGCCAGCAGCAAAACGGACTATGGCTACACCTTC.

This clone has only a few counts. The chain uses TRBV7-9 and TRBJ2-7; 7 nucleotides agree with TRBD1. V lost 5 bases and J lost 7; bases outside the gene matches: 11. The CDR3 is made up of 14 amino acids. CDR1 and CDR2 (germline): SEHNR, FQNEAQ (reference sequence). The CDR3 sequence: CASSPEGQSREQYF. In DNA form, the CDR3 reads TGTGCCAGCAGCCCCGAGGGACAGTCGCGGGAGCAGTACTTC. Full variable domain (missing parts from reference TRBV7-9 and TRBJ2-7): DTGVSQNPRHKITKRGQNVTFRCDPISEHNRLYWYRQTLGQGPEFLTYFQNEAQLEKSRLLSDRFSAERPKGSFSTLEIQRTEQGDSAMYLCASSPEGQSREQYFGPGTRLTVT.

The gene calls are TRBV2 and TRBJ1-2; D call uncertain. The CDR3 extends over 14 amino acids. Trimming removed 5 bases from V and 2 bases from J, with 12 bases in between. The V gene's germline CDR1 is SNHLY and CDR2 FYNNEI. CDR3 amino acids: CASSLTQKNYGYTF. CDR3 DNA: TGTGCCAGCAGTCTAACACAGAAGAACTATGGCTACACCTTC. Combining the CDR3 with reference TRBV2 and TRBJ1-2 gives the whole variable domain EPEVTQTPSHQVTQMGQEVILRCVPISNHLYFYWYRQILGQKVEFLVSFYNNEISEKSEIFDDQFSVERPDGSNFTLKIRSTKLEDSAMYFCASSLTQKNYGYTFGSGTRLTVV.

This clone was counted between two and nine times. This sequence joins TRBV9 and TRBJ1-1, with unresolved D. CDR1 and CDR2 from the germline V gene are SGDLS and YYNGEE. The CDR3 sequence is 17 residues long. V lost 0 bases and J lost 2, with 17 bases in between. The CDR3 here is CASSVAVGVLPNTEAFF. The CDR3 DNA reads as TGTGCCAGCAGCGTAGCGGTCGGCGTCCTCCCTAACACTGAAGCTTTCTTT.

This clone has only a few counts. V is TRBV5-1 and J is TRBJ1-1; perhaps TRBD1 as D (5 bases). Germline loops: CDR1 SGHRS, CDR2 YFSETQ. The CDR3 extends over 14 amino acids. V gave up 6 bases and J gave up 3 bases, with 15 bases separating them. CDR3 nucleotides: TGCGCCAGCAACCGGGACGGCGGAGACACTGAAGCTTTCTTT. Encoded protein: CASNRDGGDTEAFF.

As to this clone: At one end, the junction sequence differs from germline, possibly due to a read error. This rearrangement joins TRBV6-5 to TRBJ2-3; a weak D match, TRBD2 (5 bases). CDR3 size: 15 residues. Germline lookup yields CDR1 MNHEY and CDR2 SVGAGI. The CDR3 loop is CAISGGPPSTDTQYF. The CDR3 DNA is TGTGCCATCAGTGGAGGCCCGCCAAGCACAGATACGCAGTATTTT.

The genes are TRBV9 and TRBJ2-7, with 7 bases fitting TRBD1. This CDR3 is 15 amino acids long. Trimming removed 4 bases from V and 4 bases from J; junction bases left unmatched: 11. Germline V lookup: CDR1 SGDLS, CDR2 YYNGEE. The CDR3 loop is CASSTRQGQKYEQYF. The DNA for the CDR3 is TGTGCCAGCAGCACCCGACAGGGCCAAAAGTACGAGCAGTACTTC.

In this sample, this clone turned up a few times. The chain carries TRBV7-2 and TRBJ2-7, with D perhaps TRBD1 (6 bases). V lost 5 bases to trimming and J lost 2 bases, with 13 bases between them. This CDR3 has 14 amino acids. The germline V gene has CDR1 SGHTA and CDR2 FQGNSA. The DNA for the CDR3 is TGTGCCAGCAGCGCGACCCGGGACACCTACGAGCAGTACTTC. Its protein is CASSATRDTYEQYF.

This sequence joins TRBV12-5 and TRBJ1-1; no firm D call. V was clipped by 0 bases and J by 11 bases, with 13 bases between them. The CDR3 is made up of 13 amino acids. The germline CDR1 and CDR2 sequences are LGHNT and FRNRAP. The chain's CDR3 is CASGLVPAPHAFF. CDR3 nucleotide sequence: TGTGCTAGTGGTTTGGTACCGGCGCCGCACGCTTTCTTT.

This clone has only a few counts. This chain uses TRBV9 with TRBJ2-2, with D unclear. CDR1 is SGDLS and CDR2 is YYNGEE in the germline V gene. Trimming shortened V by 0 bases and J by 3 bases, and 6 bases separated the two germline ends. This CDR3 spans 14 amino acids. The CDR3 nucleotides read TGTGCCAGCAGCGTAGTTCCCCACACCGGGGAGCTGTTTTTT. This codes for CASSVVPHTGELFF.

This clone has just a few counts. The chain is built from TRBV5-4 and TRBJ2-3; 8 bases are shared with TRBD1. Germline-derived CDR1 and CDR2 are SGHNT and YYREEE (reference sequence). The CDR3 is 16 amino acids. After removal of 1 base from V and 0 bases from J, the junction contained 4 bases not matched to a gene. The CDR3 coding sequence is TGTGCCAGCAGCTTGCGGCAGGGGGCGAGCACAGATACGCAGTATTTT. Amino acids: CASSLRQGASTDTQYF. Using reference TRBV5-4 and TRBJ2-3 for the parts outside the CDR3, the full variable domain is ETGVTQSPTHLIKTRGQQVTLRCSSQSGHNTVSWYQQALGQGPQFIFQYYREEENGRGNFPPRFSGLQFPNYSSELNVNALELDDSALYLCASSLRQGASTDTQYFGPGTRLTVL.

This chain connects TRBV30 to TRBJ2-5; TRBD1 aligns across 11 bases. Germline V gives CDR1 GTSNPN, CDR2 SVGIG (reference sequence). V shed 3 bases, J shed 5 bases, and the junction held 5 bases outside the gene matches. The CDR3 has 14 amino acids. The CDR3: CAWSPDRGPETQYF. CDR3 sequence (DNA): TGTGCCTGGAGCCCGGACAGGGGGCCTGAGACCCAGTACTTC.